Listed here are 16 T cell receptor beta chains from one sample, sequenced in a study of blood T cell repertoires in COVID-19. Assay used: immunoSEQ multiplex PCR; TCRdb lists only in-frame clones, some missing. The table has approximately 59,000 clones, 70% to 90% seen once. Sequencing was done on a sample of peripheral blood. Every receptor here comes from a man aged 55 to 70 with COVID-19, enrolled during active disease.

The chain carries TRBV5-4 and TRBJ2-5; TRBD1 might be the D (5 bases). Trimming removed 1 base from V and 2 bases from J, with 6 bases in between. The CDR3 runs 13 residues. Germline V CDR1 and CDR2: SGHNT, YYREEE (reference sequence). For the CDR3, the DNA is TGTGCCAGCAGCTTGCCAGGGCAAGAGACCCAGTACTTC. It codes for CASSLPGQETQYF.

This sequence joins TRBV11-2 and TRBJ1-4, with D possibly being TRBD1 (6 bases). The germline V gene has CDR1 SGHAT and CDR2 FQNNGV. V was cut by 4 bases and J by 5 bases, with 11 bases left in between. CDR3 length: 14 residues. Here the CDR3 DNA reads TGTGCCAGCAGCTCCCCGGACAGAAATGAAAAACTGTTTTTT. This codes for CASSSPDRNEKLFF.

This clone ranks as medium-sized. This chain links TRBV19 with TRBJ2-3, with D possibly being TRBD1 (5 bases). Looked up from germline, CDR1 is LNHDA and CDR2 is SQIVND (reference sequence). Trimming shortened V by 6 bases and J by 4 bases, and 11 bases separated the two germline ends. The CDR3 has 13 residues. The CDR3 bases are TGTGCCAGTAGGCCAGGGCCCGCAGATACGCAGTATTTT. Its translation is CASRPGPADTQYF.

J is TRBJ1-4 and V is TRBV4-1, with D possibly being TRBD1 (5 bases). Germline loops: CDR1 MGHRA, CDR2 YSYEKL. V lost 7 bases and J lost 3, with 15 bases in between. The CDR3 spans 15 residues. The CDR3 DNA sequence: TGCGCCAGCACCGGGGGGGTGGGGGCTAATGAAAAACTGTTTTTT. Protein product: CASTGGVGANEKLFF.

The rearrangement uses TRBV10-3 and TRBJ2-1; a weak D match, TRBD1 (5 bases). Trimming stripped 4 bases from V and 5 bases from J, with 12 bases between. The V gene's germline CDR1 is ENHRY and CDR2 SYGVKD. This CDR3 contains 14 residues. CDR3: CAISVTGGNNEQFF. Here the CDR3 DNA reads TGTGCCATCAGTGTAACAGGTGGGAACAATGAGCAGTTCTTC.

The rearrangement joins TRBV2 to TRBJ2-7; D possibly corresponds to TRBD2 (5 bases). The CDR3 length is 12 residues. V lost 4 bases to trimming and J lost 7 bases, with 11 bases between them. Germline V gene lookup returns CDR1 SNHLY and CDR2 FYNNEI. CDR3 DNA sequence: TGTGCCAGCAGTGTTTCGGCGGGTGAGCAGTACTTC. It specifies CASSVSAGEQYF. Combining the CDR3 with reference TRBV2 and TRBJ2-7 gives the whole variable domain EPEVTQTPSHQVTQMGQEVILRCVPISNHLYFYWYRQILGQKVEFLVSFYNNEISEKSEIFDDQFSVERPDGSNFTLKIRSTKLEDSAMYFCASSVSAGEQYFGPGTRLTVT.

This chain links TRBV27 with TRBJ1-2, with D unresolved. Germline values: CDR1 MNHEY, CDR2 SMNVEV (reference sequence). The CDR3 has 13 residues. V was trimmed by 5 bases and J by 2 bases, leaving 9 bases between them. This chain's CDR3 is CASSHTPNYGYTF. Here the CDR3 DNA reads TGTGCCAGCAGTCATACACCGAACTATGGCTACACCTTC.

This clone occurred a few times. This chain joins TRBV2 and TRBJ2-2; TRBD1 matches 7 bases. Trimming removed 7 bases from V and 2 bases from J; junction bases left unmatched: 4. Germline loops: CDR1 SNHLY, CDR2 FYNNEI. CDR3 length: 14 residues. CDR3 residues: CASKGTANTGELFF. As DNA, the CDR3 is TGTGCCAGCAAAGGGACAGCTAACACCGGGGAGCTGTTTTTT.

The rearrangement uses TRBV3-1 (or the pseudogene TRBV3-2) and TRBJ1-5, with D unclear. Trimming took 0 bases from V and 6 from J, leaving 12 bases between them. The CDR3 sequence is 15 residues long. CDR1 is LGHDT, CDR2 YNNKEL, per germline (reference sequence). CDR3 protein: CASSQDAGVGQPQHF. CDR3 nucleotide sequence: TGTGCCAGCAGCCAAGATGCCGGGGTGGGTCAGCCCCAGCATTTT.

The gene calls are TRBV7-2 and TRBJ2-3; tentatively, D is TRBD1 (5 bases). Per the germline V gene, CDR1 is SGHTA and CDR2 is FQGNSA. With 7 bases removed from V and 0 bases from J, the gap between germline ends came to 8 bases. The CDR3 is 13 residues long. The CDR3 bases are TGTGCCAGCAATGGGGCAAGCACAGATACGCAGTATTTT. Protein: CASNGASTDTQYF.

The chain employs TRBV29-1 and TRBJ2-1; 8 bases fit TRBD2. The V segment lost 6 bases and the J segment 6 bases; nucleotides outside the gene matches: 7. Germline lookup yields CDR1 SQVTM and CDR2 ANQGSEA. There are 13 residues in the CDR3. The CDR3 spells CSVLGTSSNEQFF. The CDR3 DNA sequence: TGCAGCGTCCTCGGGACTAGTAGCAATGAGCAGTTCTTC.

V is TRBV6-5 and J is TRBJ1-3, with D hard to call. Trimming took off 2 bases at V and 2 bases at J, with 4 bases between the two ends. In germline, CDR1 is MNHEY, CDR2 SVGAGI. This CDR3 has 13 amino acids. CDR3 nucleotides: TGTGCCAGCAGTTACCGTGCTGGAAACACCATATATTTT. It translates to CASSYRAGNTIYF.

The rearrangement joins TRBV6-5 to TRBJ2-5, with TRBD1 matching over 7 bases. V trimming: 7 bases; J trimming: 5 bases; junction bases outside the gene matches: 7. CDR1 and CDR2 from the germline V gene are MNHEY and SVGAGI. The CDR3 totals 13 residues. CDR3 amino acids: CASTRQGGETQYF. CDR3 DNA sequence: TGTGCCAGCACTAGACAGGGCGGGGAGACCCAGTACTTC.

The table lists this clone with a count of one. V is TRBV7-2 and J is TRBJ2-7; 9 bases match TRBD1. J lost 3 bases, V lost 5 bases, and 8 bases had no gene match. The CDR3 loop spans 15 amino acids. Germline CDR1 reads SGHTA; CDR2 reads FQGNSA. The CDR3 bases are TGTGCCAGCAGCCAACGGACAGGGGCTGGCTACGAGCAGTACTTC. Its protein is CASSQRTGAGYEQYF.

The chain combines TRBV9 with TRBJ2-1; the D gene is possibly TRBD2 (5 bases). With 0 bases removed from V and 3 bases from J, the gap between germline ends came to 10 bases. CDR3 length equals 15 residues. CDR1 SGDLS and CDR2 YYNGEE come from the germline V gene. The CDR3 here is CASSVAAGNYNEQFF. In DNA form, the CDR3 reads TGTGCCAGCAGCGTAGCAGCCGGGAACTACAATGAGCAGTTCTTC.

The rearrangement uses TRBV3-1 (or the pseudogene TRBV3-2) and TRBJ1-5; D is uncertain. The CDR3 totals 12 residues. Trimming cost V 6 bases and J 4 bases, with 7 bases left between them. Germline V gene sequence: CDR1 LGHDT, CDR2 YNNKEL (reference sequence). CDR3 nucleotides: TGTGCCAGCAGTTTCAGTAATCAGCCCCAGCATTTT. This sequence encodes CASSFSNQPQHF.